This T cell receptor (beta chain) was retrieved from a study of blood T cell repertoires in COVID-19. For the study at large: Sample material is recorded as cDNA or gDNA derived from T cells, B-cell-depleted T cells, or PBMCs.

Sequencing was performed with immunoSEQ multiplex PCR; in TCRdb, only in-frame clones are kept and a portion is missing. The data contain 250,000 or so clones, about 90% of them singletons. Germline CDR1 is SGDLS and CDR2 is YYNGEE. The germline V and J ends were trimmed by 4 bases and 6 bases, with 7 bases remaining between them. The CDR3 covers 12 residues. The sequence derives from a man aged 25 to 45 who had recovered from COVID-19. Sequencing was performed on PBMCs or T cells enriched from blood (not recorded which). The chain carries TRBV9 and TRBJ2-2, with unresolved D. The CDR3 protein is CASSIDSGELFF. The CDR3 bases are TGTGCCAGCAGCATCGACTCCGGGGAGCTGTTTTTT.